This T cell receptor beta chain was observed in a study of blood T cell repertoires in COVID-19. Study-wide context: The origin of the acute and convalescent COVID-19 samples was the United States, Italy and Spain. The cDNA or gDNA used as material had been derived from T cells, B-cell-depleted T cells, or PBMCs.

The CDR3 spans 16 residues. The V gene lost 5 bases and the J gene lost 8 bases, with 22 bases spanning the gap. In germline, CDR1 is LNHDA, CDR2 SQIVND (reference sequence). How the authors handled the data: Reference gene primer amplification in the assay estimated nucleated cell counts. The protocol was immunoSEQ multiplex PCR, while the TCRdb copy is restricted to in-frame clones and leaves out a portion. The DNA gave D and trimming, while V, J and clone size come from that table. The sample has 120,000 to 150,000 clones; approximately 88% are singletons. The chain uses TRBV19 and TRBJ2-1; TRBD2 is a possible D gene (6 bases). This receptor was taken from a woman in her twenties or thirties with acute COVID-19. The sequenced material came from PBMCs or T cells enriched from blood (not recorded which). CDR3 sequence reads: CASSPRLASQFDEQFF. CDR3 sequence (DNA): TGTGCCAGTAGTCCCCGGCTAGCGTCTCAATTTGATGAGCAGTTCTTC.